Below, 29 T cell receptor beta chains from the same sample are listed, as sequenced in a study of blood T cell repertoires in COVID-19. The table came from immunoSEQ multiplex PCR; TCRdb's copy has only in-frame clones and leaves some out. The sample comprises more than 65,000 clones, 80% to 90% of which are singletons, and 6.6% rests with the top ten. Sequenced: peripheral blood. The receptors here all came from a man aged 50 or older with active COVID-19.

Here the CDR3 reads CASSGERERTDTQYF. CDR3 bases: TGTGCCAGCAGCGGGGAGCGGGAGAGAACAGATACGCAGTATTTT. V and J are TRBV7-9 and TRBJ2-3; 8 bases line up with TRBD2. This CDR3 is 15 amino acids long. Germline CDR1 is SEHNR and CDR2 is FQNEAQ (reference sequence). V gave up 5 bases and J gave up 3 bases; unmatched junction bases: 7.

This CDR3 reads CAISDGTVRGTQYF. The CDR3 DNA is TGTGCCATCAGTGATGGAACCGTTAGGGGAACTCAGTACTTC. J is TRBJ2-7 and V is TRBV10-3; D is possibly TRBD1 (5 bases). V dropped 3 bases and J dropped 10 bases, with 19 bases sitting between them. Germline CDR1 and CDR2: ENHRY and SYGVKD. The CDR3 is 14 amino acids.

The chain recombines TRBV30 with TRBJ1-6, with 8 bases that match TRBD1. After removal of 2 bases from V and 8 bases from J, the junction contained 8 bases not matched to a gene. From germline, CDR1 is GTSNPN and CDR2 SVGIG (reference sequence). The CDR3 contains 15 residues. The DNA of the CDR3 is TGTGCCTGGAGTCCGCCTCGGACAGGGTATTCACCCCTCCACTTT. It translates to CAWSPPRTGYSPLHF.

The chain joins TRBV7-2 to TRBJ1-4; 9 positions agree with TRBD1. Germline assignment: CDR1 SGHTA and CDR2 FQGNSA. Trimming took 3 bases from V and 0 from J; bases not matched to a gene: 5. The CDR3 length is 17 residues. As DNA, the CDR3 is TGTGCCAGCAGCTTGATGGGACAGGGAGCAACTAATGAAAAACTGTTTTTT. Translating it yields CASSLMGQGATNEKLFF. Drawing the rest from reference TRBV7-2 and TRBJ1-4, the complete variable domain is GAGVSQSPSNKVTEKGKDVELRCDPISGHTALYWYRQSLGQGLEFLIYFQGNSAPDKSGLPSDRFSAERTGGSVSTLTIQRTQQEDSAVYLCASSLMGQGATNEKLFFGSGTQLSVL.

J is TRBJ1-2 and V is TRBV12-3 or TRBV12-4; D ambiguous. V was trimmed by 2 bases and J by 8 bases, leaving 9 bases between them. The length of the CDR3 is 12 residues. In DNA, the CDR3 is TGTGCCAGCAGTTTACCAGGTAGAGGCTACACCTTC. It codes for CASSLPGRGYTF.

This clone was detected only a few times. The chain joins TRBV19 to TRBJ1-2; 7 bases agree with TRBD1. Trimming cost V 3 bases and J 8 bases; bases outside gene matches: 12. The CDR3 loop spans 15 amino acids. In germline, CDR1 is LNHDA, CDR2 SQIVND (reference sequence). In DNA, the CDR3 is TGTGCCAGTAGTATCGAGGGGGCAGGGCTTTCCGGCTACACCTTC. Residues: CASSIEGAGLSGYTF. The complete variable domain, with remaining parts taken from reference TRBV19 and TRBJ1-2, reads DGGITQSPKYLFRKEGQNVTLSCEQNLNHDAMYWYRQDPGQGLRLIYYSQIVNDFQKGDIAEGYSVSREKKESFPLTVTSAQKNPTAFYLCASSIEGAGLSGYTFGSGTRLTVV.

The V and J genes are TRBV7-9 and TRBJ2-7; TRBD1 agrees at 11 bases. The CDR3 consists of 15 residues. The J segment lost 5 bases and the V segment lost 3 bases, leaving 6 bases of the junction unmatched. Germline CDR1 and CDR2: SEHNR and FQNEAQ (reference sequence). CDR3 amino acids: CASSLFGTGGNEQYF. In nucleotides, the CDR3 is TGTGCCAGCAGCTTGTTCGGGACAGGGGGTAACGAGCAGTACTTC.

The chain carries TRBV20-1 and TRBJ2-3; no clear D. CDR3 size: 11 residues. The germline V gene encodes CDR1 DFQATT and CDR2 SNEGSKA (reference sequence). With 7 bases removed from V and 2 bases from J, the gap between germline ends came to 7 bases. CDR3 in amino acids: CSGPYTDTQYF. Here the CDR3 DNA reads TGCAGTGGTCCGTACACAGATACGCAGTATTTT.

This sequence joins TRBV6-5 and TRBJ1-1; the match to TRBD1 covers 7 bases. Germline V gene sequence: CDR1 MNHEY, CDR2 SVGAGI. Trimming cost V 4 bases and J 5 bases; bases outside gene matches: 7. The CDR3 spans 14 residues. In DNA form, the CDR3 reads TGTGCCAGCAGTTCCTGGACAGGAGGTACTGAAGCTTTCTTT. Translating it yields CASSSWTGGTEAFF.

J is TRBJ1-6 and V is TRBV7-2, with D perhaps TRBD1 (5 bases). Germline values: CDR1 SGHTA, CDR2 FQGNSA. The CDR3 has 16 residues. The V and J ends lost 3 bases and 6 bases respectively, with 15 bases between them. CDR3 sequence (DNA): TGTGCCAGCAGCTTTAGGATGACAGAGACTAATTCACCCCTCCACTTT. It encodes CASSFRMTETNSPLHF.

The chain couples TRBV29-1 to TRBJ1-3; 9 bases match TRBD1. Germline assignment: CDR1 SQVTM and CDR2 ANQGSEA. The CDR3 is made up of 14 amino acids. After removal of 4 bases from V and 4 bases from J, the junction contained 5 bases not matched to a gene. In nucleotides, the CDR3 is TGCAGCGTTGCCCAAGACAGGGGGGGAAACACCATATATTTT. It encodes CSVAQDRGGNTIYF.

V and J are TRBV5-6 and TRBJ2-7, with 9 bases matching TRBD1. The CDR3 is made up of 14 amino acids. With V trimmed by 2 bases and J by 3 bases, 3 bases remained unmatched. Germline V CDR1 and CDR2: SGHDT, YYEEEE. This CDR3 reads CASSFGTGLYEQYF. The CDR3 DNA is TGTGCCAGCAGCTTTGGGACAGGGCTCTACGAGCAGTACTTC.

The chain combines TRBV7-6 with TRBJ1-1; 9 nucleotides agree with TRBD1. The trim removed 5 bases at V and 7 bases at J, leaving 5 bases unmatched. This CDR3 has 13 residues. Germline V gene lookup returns CDR1 SGHVS and CDR2 FNYEAQ. The CDR3 DNA follows: TGTGCCAGCAGCCCGGACAGGGGTAATGAAGCTTTCTTT. Amino acids: CASSPDRGNEAFF.

Note on this clone: The sample holds other DNA sequences that translate to the same CDR3. This sequence joins TRBV5-1 and TRBJ2-2, with D tentatively TRBD2 (6 bases). The CDR3 consists of 15 residues. Germline V CDR1 and CDR2: SGHRS, YFSETQ. The germline V and J ends were trimmed by 4 bases and 0 bases, with 10 bases remaining between them. The CDR3, as DNA: TGCGCCAGCAGCCCCGGGACTGCGAACACCGGGGAGCTGTTTTTT. It is translated as CASSPGTANTGELFF.

The DNA of the CDR3 is TGTGCCAGCACGCCTGGAGACGCTCCTAACTATGGCTACACCTTC. It codes for CASTPGDAPNYGYTF. The chain recombines TRBV9 with TRBJ1-2; no clear D. This CDR3 has 15 amino acids. Per germline, CDR1 SGDLS and CDR2 YYNGEE. Trimming removed 6 bases at V and 0 bases at J, with 15 bases between.

V and J are TRBV20-1 and TRBJ2-5; 12 bases line up with TRBD2. V lost 3 bases, J lost 4 bases, and 6 bases stayed unmatched. Germline V gene sequence: CDR1 DFQATT, CDR2 SNEGSKA (reference sequence). There are 15 residues in the CDR3. CDR3 nucleotides: TGCAGTGCTAGTCCTATACTAGCGGGAGGAGAGACCCAGTACTTC. Its protein is CSASPILAGGETQYF.

The chain has TRBV24-1 and TRBJ1-2; the D gene is possibly TRBD1 (5 bases). From germline, CDR1 is KGHDR and CDR2 SFDVKD. With 2 bases removed from V and 3 bases from J, the gap between germline ends came to 15 bases. The CDR3 spans 16 residues. CDR3 DNA sequence: TGTGCCACCAGTGATTCTTCGTCGGGCAGGGACTATGGCTACACCTTC. It translates to CATSDSSSGRDYGYTF.

This clone was picked up a small number of times. The rearrangement uses TRBV7-2 and TRBJ1-1; 7 bases agree with TRBD1. Germline-derived CDR1 and CDR2 are SGHTA and FQGNSA. This CDR3 contains 15 residues. V lost 3 bases and J lost 1; bases outside the gene matches: 5. CDR3 sequence (DNA): TGTGCCAGCAGCTTTTCGACAGGGCGGAACACTGAAGCTTTCTTT. It encodes CASSFSTGRNTEAFF.

V usage is TRBV5-1 and J usage is TRBJ2-2, with TRBD1 matching 8 bases. This CDR3 has 16 amino acids. The trim removed 5 bases at V and 5 bases at J, leaving 11 bases unmatched. CDR1 is SGHRS, CDR2 YFSETQ, per germline. The CDR3 DNA follows: TGCGCCAGCAGACGTTCCCAAACAGGGGGTACCGGGGAGCTGTTTTTT. This encodes CASRRSQTGGTGELFF.

The chain is built from TRBV29-1 and TRBJ1-1, with D hard to call. V dropped 6 bases and J dropped 0 bases, with 11 bases sitting between them. This CDR3 is built from 13 residues. The germline gives CDR1 SQVTM, CDR2 ANQGSEA. In DNA, the CDR3 is TGCAGCGTCGAGGACTGGATGAACACTGAAGCTTTCTTT. This codes for CSVEDWMNTEAFF.

The chain employs TRBV29-1 and TRBJ2-7; possible D gene TRBD1, 6 bases. Germline V gene sequence: CDR1 SQVTM, CDR2 ANQGSEA. CDR3 length: 13 amino acids. V shed 5 bases and J shed 2 bases, with 13 bases lying between them. This chain's CDR3 is CSVRAGEPYEQYF. The CDR3 coding sequence is TGCAGCGTTCGAGCAGGGGAGCCCTACGAGCAGTACTTC.

This clone is a singleton in its sample. The chain combines TRBV18 with TRBJ1-2, with 7 nucleotides matching TRBD1. J gave up 11 bases and V 3 bases, and 12 bases lay outside the gene matches. Germline CDR1 KGHSH, CDR2 LQKENI. This CDR3 is 14 amino acids long. For the CDR3, the DNA is TGTGCCAGCTCACCTAGGACAGGCCCCTATGATTACACCTTC. Translating it yields CASSPRTGPYDYTF.

This chain connects TRBV18 to TRBJ1-2, with D perhaps TRBD1 (6 bases). Germline CDR1 KGHSH, CDR2 LQKENI. The CDR3 totals 15 residues. V lost 0 bases and J 4 bases, leaving 12 bases between the germline ends. The CDR3 DNA reads TGTGCCAGCTCACCACCCCCAAAGGACAGCTATGGCTACACCTTC. Translated, it gives CASSPPPKDSYGYTF. The full variable domain, rest sourced from reference TRBV18 and TRBJ1-2, is NAGVMQNPRHLVRRRGQEARLRCSPMKGHSHVYWYRQLPEEGLKFMVYLQKENIIDESGMPKERFSAEFPKEGPSILRIQQVVRGDSAAYFCASSPPPKDSYGYTFGSGTRLTVV.

The rearrangement joins TRBV5-4 to TRBJ1-2, with TRBD1 matching 10 bases. The CDR3 is 17 residues long. Germline CDR1 reads SGHNT; CDR2 reads YYREEE (reference sequence). V dropped 4 bases and J dropped 3; count of bases not matched to a gene: 12. CDR3 DNA: TGTGCCAGCAGCCCGGGAGACAGGGGGCAAAAGGACTATGGCTACACCTTC. Protein sequence: CASSPGDRGQKDYGYTF.

This chain joins TRBV21-1 and TRBJ1-2; the table's D gene call, TRBD1, was not cross checked with the DNA. TRBV21-1 is flagged as a pseudogene. The CDR3 has 12 amino acids. The CDR3 region has the DNA TGTGCCAGCAACCGCTTACAGAGAGGCTACACCTTC. Its protein is CASNRLQRGYTF.

The V gene is TRBV28, the J gene TRBJ1-4, with TRBD1 identical over 7 bases. The CDR3 sequence is 14 residues long. Germline CDR1 MDHEN, CDR2 SYDVKM. The V gene end was trimmed by 9 bases and the J gene end by 4 bases; junction bases not matched to a gene: 8. The CDR3 here is CASPRDRNNEKLFF. In DNA form, the CDR3 reads TGTGCCAGTCCACGGGACAGAAATAATGAAAAACTGTTTTTT. The variable domain in full, with the rest retrieved from reference TRBV28 and TRBJ1-4, is DVKVTQSSRYLVKRTGEKVFLECVQDMDHENMFWYRQDPGLGLRLIYFSYDVKMKEKGDIPEGYSVSREKKERFSLILESASTNQTSMYLCASPRDRNNEKLFFGSGTQLSVL.

The chain carries TRBV28 and TRBJ1-2, with 8 nucleotides matching TRBD1. V lost 6 bases, J lost 7 bases, and 10 bases stayed unmatched. In germline, CDR1 is MDHEN, CDR2 SYDVKM. The CDR3 loop spans 14 amino acids. This CDR3 reads CASRGQGAILGYTF. The CDR3 region has the DNA TGTGCCAGCAGGGGGCAGGGGGCGATCCTTGGCTACACCTTC.

The V and J genes are TRBV6-5 and TRBJ1-5; 8 nucleotides align to TRBD1. Looked up from germline, CDR1 is MNHEY and CDR2 is SVGAGI. V gave up 5 bases and J gave up 9 bases; unmatched junction bases: 6. This CDR3 region has 13 residues. CDR3 in DNA: TGTGCCAGCAGTCCGACAGGGGACAGGCCCCAGCATTTT. Amino acid sequence: CASSPTGDRPQHF.

The V gene is TRBV10-3, the J gene TRBJ2-1, with TRBD1 matching over 8 bases. J gave up 6 bases and V 6 bases, and 7 bases lay outside the gene matches. Looked up from germline, CDR1 is ENHRY and CDR2 is SYGVKD. The CDR3 is 14 residues long. In nucleotides, the CDR3 is TGTGCCATCAGGCCCCAGGGGGCGGTCAATGAGCAGTTCTTC. It is translated as CAIRPQGAVNEQFF.